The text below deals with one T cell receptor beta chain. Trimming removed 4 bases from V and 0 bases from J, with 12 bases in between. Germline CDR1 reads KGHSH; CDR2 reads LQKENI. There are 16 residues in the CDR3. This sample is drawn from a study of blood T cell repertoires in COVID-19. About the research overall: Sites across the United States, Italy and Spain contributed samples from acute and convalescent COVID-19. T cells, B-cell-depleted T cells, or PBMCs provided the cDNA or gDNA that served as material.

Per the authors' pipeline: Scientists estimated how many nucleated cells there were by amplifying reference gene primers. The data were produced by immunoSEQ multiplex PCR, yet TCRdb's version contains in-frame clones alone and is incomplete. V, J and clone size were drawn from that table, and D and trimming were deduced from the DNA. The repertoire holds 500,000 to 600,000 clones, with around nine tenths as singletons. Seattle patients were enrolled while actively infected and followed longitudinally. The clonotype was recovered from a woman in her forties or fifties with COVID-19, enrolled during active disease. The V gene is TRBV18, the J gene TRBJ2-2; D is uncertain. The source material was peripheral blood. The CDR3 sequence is CASSRRLATNTGELFF. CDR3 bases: TGTGCCAGCTCACGTCGTTTGGCCACGAACACCGGGGAGCTGTTTTTT.